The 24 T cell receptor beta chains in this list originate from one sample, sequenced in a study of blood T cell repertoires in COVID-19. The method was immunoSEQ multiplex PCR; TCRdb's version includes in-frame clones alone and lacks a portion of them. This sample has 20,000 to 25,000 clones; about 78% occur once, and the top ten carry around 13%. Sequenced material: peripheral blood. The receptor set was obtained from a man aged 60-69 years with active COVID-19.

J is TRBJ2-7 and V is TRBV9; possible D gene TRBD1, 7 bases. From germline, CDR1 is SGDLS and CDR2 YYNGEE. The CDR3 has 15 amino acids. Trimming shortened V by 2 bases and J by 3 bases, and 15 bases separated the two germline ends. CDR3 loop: CASSVAGQNIYEQYF. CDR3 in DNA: TGTGCCAGCAGCGTTGCGGGACAGAATATCTACGAGCAGTACTTC.

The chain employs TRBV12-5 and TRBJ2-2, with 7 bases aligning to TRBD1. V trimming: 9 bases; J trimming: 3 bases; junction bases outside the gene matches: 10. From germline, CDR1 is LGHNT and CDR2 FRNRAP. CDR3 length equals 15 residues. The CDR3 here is CASRYRGQDTGELFF. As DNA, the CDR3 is TGTGCTAGCAGATACAGGGGTCAGGACACCGGGGAGCTGTTTTTT.

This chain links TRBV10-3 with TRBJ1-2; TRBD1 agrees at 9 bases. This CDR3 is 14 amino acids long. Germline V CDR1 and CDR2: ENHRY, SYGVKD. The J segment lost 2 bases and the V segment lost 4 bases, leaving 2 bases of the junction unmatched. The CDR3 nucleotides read TGTGCCATCAGTGTGGGGACAGGGAACTATGGCTACACCTTC. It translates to CAISVGTGNYGYTF.

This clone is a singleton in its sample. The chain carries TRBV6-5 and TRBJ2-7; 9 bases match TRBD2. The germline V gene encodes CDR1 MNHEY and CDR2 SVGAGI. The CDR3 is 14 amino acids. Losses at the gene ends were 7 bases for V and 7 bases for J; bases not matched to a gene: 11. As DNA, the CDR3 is TGTGCCAGCAACCTAGCGGGATTACCGGGGGAGCAGTACTTC. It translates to CASNLAGLPGEQYF.

The CDR3 loop is CASSSRGAGTDTQYF. In nucleotides, the CDR3 is TGTGCCAGCAGTTCTCGGGGGGCAGGCACAGATACGCAGTATTTT. This chain uses TRBV6-5 with TRBJ2-3; TRBD2 is a possible D gene (7 bases). The germline V gene encodes CDR1 MNHEY and CDR2 SVGAGI. The CDR3 extends over 15 amino acids. Deletions cut 4 bases from V and 1 base from J, with 12 bases between.

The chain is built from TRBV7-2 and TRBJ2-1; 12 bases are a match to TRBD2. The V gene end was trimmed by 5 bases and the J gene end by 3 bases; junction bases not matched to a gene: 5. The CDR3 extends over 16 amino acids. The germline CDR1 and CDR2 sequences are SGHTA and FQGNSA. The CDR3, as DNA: TGTGCCAGCAGCCCACCGGGACTAGCGGGCTACAATGAGCAGTTCTTC. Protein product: CASSPPGLAGYNEQFF.

CDR3 loop: CASSPLGTSGVPTDTQYF. CDR3 nucleotide sequence: TGTGCCAGCAGCCCACTAGGGACTAGCGGAGTTCCCACAGATACGCAGTATTTT. The V and J genes are TRBV4-2 and TRBJ2-3, with 11 bases fitting TRBD2. Germline CDR1 is LGHNA and CDR2 is YNFKEQ. Unmatched junction bases numbered 11, after V lost 4 bases and J lost 2 bases. This CDR3 region has 18 residues.

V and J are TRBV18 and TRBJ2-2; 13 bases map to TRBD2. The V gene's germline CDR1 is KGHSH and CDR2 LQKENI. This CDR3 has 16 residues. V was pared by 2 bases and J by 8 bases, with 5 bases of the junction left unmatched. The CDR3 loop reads CASSPRTSGSAGELFF. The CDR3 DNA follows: TGTGCCAGCTCACCAAGGACTAGCGGGAGTGCAGGGGAGCTGTTTTTT.

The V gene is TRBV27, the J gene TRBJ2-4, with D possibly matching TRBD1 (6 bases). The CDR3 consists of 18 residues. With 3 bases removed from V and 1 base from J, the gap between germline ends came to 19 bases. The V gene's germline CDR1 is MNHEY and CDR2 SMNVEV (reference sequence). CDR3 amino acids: CASSLTQGRWGAKNIQYF. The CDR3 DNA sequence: TGTGCCAGCAGTTTGACACAGGGAAGGTGGGGGGCCAAAAACATTCAGTACTTC.

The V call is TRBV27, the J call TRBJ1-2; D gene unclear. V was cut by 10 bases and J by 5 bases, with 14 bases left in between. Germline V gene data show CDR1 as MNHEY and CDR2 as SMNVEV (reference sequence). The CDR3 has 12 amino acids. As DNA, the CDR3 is TGTGCCACCCTCCGGGTGGGTTATGGCTACACCTTC. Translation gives CATLRVGYGYTF.

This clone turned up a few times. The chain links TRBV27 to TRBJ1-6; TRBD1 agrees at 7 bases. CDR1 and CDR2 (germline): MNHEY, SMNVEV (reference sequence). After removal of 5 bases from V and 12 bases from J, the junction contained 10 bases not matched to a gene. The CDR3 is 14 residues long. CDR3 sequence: CASSVAGTAGPLHF. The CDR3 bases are TGTGCCAGCAGTGTAGCCGGGACAGCAGGACCCCTCCACTTT.

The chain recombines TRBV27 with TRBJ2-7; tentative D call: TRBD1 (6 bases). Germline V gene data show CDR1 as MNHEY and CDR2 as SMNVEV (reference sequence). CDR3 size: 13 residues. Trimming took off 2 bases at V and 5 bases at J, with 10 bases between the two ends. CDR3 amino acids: CASSLTGTHEQYF. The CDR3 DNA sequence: TGTGCCAGCAGTTTAACAGGGACCCACGAGCAGTACTTC.

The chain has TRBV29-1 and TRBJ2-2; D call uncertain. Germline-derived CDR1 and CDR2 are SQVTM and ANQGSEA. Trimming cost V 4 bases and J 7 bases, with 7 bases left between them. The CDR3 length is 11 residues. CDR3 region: CSVGGGGELFF. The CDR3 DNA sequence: TGCAGCGTTGGAGGTGGCGGGGAGCTGTTTTTT.

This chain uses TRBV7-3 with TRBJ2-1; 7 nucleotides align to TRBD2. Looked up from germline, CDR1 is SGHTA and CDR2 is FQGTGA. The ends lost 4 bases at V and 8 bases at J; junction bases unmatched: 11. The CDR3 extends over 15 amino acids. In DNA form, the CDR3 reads TGTGCCAGCAGCTCCACGGGACTACGGAGCGATGAGCAGTTCTTC. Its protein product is CASSSTGLRSDEQFF. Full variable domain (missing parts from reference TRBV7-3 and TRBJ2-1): GAGVSQTPSNKVTEKGKYVELRCDPISGHTALYWYRQSLGQGPEFLIYFQGTGAADDSGLPNDRFFAVRPEGSVSTLKIQRTERGDSAVYLCASSSTGLRSDEQFFGPGTRLTVL.

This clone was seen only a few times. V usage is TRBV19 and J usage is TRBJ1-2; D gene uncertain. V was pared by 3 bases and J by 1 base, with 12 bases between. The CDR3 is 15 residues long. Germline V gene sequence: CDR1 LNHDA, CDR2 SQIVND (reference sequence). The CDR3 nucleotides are TGTGCCAGTAGTATGGGAGCCGATAATAACTATGGCTACACCTTC. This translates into CASSMGADNNYGYTF.

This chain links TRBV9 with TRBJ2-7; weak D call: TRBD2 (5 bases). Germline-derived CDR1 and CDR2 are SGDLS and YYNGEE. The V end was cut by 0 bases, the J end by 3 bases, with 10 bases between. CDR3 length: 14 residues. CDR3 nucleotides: TGTGCCAGCAGCGTAGCATCGGGGAACTACGAGCAGTACTTC. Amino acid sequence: CASSVASGNYEQYF.

The CDR3 nucleotides read TGTGCCAGCAGCGGAGACCCGACACCGAACTATGGCTACACCTTC. This encodes CASSGDPTPNYGYTF. This chain joins TRBV9 and TRBJ1-2; D is unclear. The CDR3 is 15 residues long. Germline lookup yields CDR1 SGDLS and CDR2 YYNGEE. V was trimmed by 3 bases and J by 2 bases, leaving 14 bases between them.

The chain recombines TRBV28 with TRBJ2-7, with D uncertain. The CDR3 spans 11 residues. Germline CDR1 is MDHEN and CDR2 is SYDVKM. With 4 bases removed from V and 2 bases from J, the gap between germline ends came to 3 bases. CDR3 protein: CASSSAYEQYF. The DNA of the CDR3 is TGTGCCAGCAGTTCAGCCTACGAGCAGTACTTC. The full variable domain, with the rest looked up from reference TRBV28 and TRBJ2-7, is DVKVTQSSRYLVKRTGEKVFLECVQDMDHENMFWYRQDPGLGLRLIYFSYDVKMKEKGDIPEGYSVSREKKERFSLILESASTNQTSMYLCASSSAYEQYFGPGTRLTVT.

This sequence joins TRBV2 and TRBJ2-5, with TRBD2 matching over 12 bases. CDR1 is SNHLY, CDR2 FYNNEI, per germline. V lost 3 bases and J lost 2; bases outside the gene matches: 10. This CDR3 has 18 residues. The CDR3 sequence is CASSEGRLAGGRQETQYF. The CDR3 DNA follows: TGTGCCAGCAGTGAGGGGCGTCTAGCGGGAGGGCGACAAGAGACCCAGTACTTC. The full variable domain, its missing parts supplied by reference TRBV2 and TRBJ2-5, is EPEVTQTPSHQVTQMGQEVILRCVPISNHLYFYWYRQILGQKVEFLVSFYNNEISEKSEIFDDQFSVERPDGSNFTLKIRSTKLEDSAMYFCASSEGRLAGGRQETQYFGPGTRLLVL.

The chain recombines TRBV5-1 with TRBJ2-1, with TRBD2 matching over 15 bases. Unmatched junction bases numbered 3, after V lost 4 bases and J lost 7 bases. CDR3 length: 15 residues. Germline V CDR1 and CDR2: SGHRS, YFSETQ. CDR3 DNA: TGCGCCAGCAGCCCCGGGACTAGCGGGAGGAATGAGCAGTTCTTC. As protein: CASSPGTSGRNEQFF. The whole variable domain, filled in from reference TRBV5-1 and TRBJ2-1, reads KAGVTQTPRYLIKTRGQQVTLSCSPISGHRSVSWYQQTPGQGLQFLFEYFSETQRNKGNFPGRFSGRQFSNSRSEMNVSTLELGDSALYLCASSPGTSGRNEQFFGPGTRLTVL.

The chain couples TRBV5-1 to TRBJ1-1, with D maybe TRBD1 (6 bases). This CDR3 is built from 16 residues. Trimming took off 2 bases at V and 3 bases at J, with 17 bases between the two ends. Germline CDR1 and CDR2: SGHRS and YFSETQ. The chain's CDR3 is CASSFTGSDVDTEAFF. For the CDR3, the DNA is TGCGCCAGCAGCTTTACAGGGAGCGACGTCGACACTGAAGCTTTCTTT.

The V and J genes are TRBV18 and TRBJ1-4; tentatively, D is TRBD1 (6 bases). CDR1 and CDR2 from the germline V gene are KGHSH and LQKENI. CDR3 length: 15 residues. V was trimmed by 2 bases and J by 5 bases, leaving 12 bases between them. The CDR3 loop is CASSPGWTENEKLFF. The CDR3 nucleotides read TGTGCCAGCTCACCAGGGTGGACAGAGAATGAAAAACTGTTTTTT. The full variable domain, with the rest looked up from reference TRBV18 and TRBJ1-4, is NAGVMQNPRHLVRRRGQEARLRCSPMKGHSHVYWYRQLPEEGLKFMVYLQKENIIDESGMPKERFSAEFPKEGPSILRIQQVVRGDSAAYFCASSPGWTENEKLFFGSGTQLSVL.

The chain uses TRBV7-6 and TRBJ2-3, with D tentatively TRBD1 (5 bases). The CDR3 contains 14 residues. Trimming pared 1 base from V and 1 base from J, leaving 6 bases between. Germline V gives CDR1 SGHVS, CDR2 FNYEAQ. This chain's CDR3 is CASSLVRGTDTQYF. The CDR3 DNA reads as TGTGCCAGCAGCTTAGTCAGGGGCACAGATACGCAGTATTTT.

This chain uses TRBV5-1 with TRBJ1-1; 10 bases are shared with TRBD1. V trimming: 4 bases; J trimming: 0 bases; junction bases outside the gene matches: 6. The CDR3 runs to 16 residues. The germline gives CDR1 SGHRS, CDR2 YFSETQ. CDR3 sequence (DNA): TGCGCCAGCAGCCCGGGACAGGGGAACATGAACACTGAAGCTTTCTTT. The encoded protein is CASSPGQGNMNTEAFF.